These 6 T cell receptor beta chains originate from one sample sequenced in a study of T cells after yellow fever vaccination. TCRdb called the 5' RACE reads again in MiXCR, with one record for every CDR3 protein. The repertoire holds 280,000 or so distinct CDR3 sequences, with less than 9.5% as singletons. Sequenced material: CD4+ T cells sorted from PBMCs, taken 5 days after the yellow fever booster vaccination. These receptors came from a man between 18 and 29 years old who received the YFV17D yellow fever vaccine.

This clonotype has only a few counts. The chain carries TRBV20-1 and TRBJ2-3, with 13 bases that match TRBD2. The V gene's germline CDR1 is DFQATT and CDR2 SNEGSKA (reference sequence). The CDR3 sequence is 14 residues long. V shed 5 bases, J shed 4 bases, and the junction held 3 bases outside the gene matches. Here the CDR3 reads CSAPTSGGADTQYF. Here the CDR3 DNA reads TGCAGTGCTCCCACTAGCGGGGGGGCAGATACGCAGTATTTT.

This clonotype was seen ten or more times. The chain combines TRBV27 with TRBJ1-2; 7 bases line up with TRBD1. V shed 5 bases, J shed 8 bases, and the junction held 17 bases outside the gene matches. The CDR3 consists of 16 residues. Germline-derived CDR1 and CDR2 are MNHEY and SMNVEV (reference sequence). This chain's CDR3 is CASSKNYDRALYGYTF. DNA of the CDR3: TGTGCCAGCAGTAAAAATTACGACAGGGCCCTATACGGCTACACCTTC.

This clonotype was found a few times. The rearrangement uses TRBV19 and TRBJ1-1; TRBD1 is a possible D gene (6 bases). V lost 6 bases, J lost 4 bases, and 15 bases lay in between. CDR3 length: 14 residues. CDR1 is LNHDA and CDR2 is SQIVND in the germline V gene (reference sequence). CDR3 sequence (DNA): TGTGCCAGTAGCCCTACAGGGTATCGCACTGAAGCTTTCTTT. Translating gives CASSPTGYRTEAFF.

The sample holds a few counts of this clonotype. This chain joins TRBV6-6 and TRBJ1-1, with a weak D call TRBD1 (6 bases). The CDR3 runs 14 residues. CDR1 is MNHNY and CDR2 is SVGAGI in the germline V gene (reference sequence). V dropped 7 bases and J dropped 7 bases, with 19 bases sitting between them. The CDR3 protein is CASTDPQGLVEAFF. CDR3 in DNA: TGTGCCAGCACCGACCCTCAGGGGTTGGTTGAAGCTTTCTTT.

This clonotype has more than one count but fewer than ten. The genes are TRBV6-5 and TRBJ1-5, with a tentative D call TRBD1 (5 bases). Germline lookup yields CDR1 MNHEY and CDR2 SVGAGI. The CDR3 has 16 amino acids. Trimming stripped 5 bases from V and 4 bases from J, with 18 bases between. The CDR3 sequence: CASSTTGSLSNQPQHF. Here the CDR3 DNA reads TGTGCCAGCAGTACAACAGGATCCCTAAGTAATCAGCCCCAGCATTTT.

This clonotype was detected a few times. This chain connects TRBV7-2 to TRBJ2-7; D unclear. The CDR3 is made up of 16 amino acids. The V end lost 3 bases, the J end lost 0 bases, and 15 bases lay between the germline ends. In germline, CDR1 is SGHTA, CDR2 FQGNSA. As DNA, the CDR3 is TGTGCCAGCAGCTTTAGGCTCTCACCCGGCTCCTACGAGCAGTACTTC. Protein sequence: CASSFRLSPGSYEQYF.